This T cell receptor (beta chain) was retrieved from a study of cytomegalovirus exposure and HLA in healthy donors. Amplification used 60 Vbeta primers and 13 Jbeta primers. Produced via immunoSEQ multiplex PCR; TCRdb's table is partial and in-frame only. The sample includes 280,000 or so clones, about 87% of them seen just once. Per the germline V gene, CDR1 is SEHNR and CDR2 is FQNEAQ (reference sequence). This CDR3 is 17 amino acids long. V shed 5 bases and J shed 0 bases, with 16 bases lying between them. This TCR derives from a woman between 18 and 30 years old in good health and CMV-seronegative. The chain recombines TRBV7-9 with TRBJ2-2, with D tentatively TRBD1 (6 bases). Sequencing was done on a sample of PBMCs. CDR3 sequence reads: CASSDRDKPPNTGELFF. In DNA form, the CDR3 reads TGTGCCAGCAGCGACCGGGACAAGCCCCCGAACACCGGGGAGCTGTTTTTT.